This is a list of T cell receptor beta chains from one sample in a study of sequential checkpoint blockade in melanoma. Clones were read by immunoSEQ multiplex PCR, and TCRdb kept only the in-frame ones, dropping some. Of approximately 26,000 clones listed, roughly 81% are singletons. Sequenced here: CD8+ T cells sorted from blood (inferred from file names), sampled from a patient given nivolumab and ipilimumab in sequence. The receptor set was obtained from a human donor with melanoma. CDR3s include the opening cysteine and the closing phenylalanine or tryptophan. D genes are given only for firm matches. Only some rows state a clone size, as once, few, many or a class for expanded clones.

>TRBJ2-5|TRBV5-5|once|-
CASSLVRLETQYF
TGTGCCAGCAGCTTGGTCAGGCTAGAGACCCAGTACTTC
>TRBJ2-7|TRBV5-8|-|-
CASRLITGTPTYEQYF
TGTGCCAGCAGGTTGATAACCGGGACACCGACCTACGAGCAGTACTTC
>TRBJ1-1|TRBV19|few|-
CASSMMGQAFF
TGTGCCAGTAGTATGATGGGCCAGGCTTTCTTT
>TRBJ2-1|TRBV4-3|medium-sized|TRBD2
CASSQGASGGDEQFF
TGCGCCAGCAGCCAAGGCGCTAGCGGGGGGGATGAGCAGTTCTTC
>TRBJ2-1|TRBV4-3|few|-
CASSQGLYNEQFF
TGCGCCAGCAGCCAAGGACTTTACAATGAGCAGTTCTTC
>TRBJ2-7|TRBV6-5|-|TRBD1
CASSPGQGIYEQYF
TGTGCCAGCAGTCCGGGACAGGGTATCTACGAGCAGTACTTC
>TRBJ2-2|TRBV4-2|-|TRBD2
CASSQGEGLEVPGELFF
TGTGCCAGCAGCCAGGGTGAGGGACTAGAAGTCCCCGGGGAGCTGTTTTTT
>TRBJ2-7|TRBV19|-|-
CASSIPQFREQYF
TGTGCCAGTAGTATACCACAGTTTCGTGAGCAGTACTTC
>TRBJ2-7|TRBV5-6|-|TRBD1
CASSQEAQGVKGDEQYF
TGTGCCAGCAGCCAAGAGGCACAGGGGGTTAAGGGGGACGAGCAGTACTTC
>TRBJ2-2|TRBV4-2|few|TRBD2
CASSQDWSGGFTGELFF
TGTGCCAGCAGCCAAGATTGGAGCGGGGGATTCACCGGGGAGCTGTTTTTT
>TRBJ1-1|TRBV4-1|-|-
CASSKVEGPGNTEAFF
TGCGCCAGCAGCAAGGTGGAGGGCCCTGGCAACACTGAAGCTTTCTTT
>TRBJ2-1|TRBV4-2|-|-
CASSQAGDGYNEQFF
TGTGCCAGCAGCCAAGCTGGAGACGGTTACAATGAGCAGTTCTTC
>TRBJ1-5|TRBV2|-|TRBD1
CASTLDRDNQPQHF
TGTGCCAGCACCCTGGACAGGGACAATCAGCCCCAGCATTTT
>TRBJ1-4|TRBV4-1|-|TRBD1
CASSQEQGGEKLFF
TGCGCCAGCAGCCAAGAACAGGGGGGCGAAAAACTGTTTTTT
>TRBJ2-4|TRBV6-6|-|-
CASSQGGGDKNIQYF
TGTGCCAGCAGCCAAGGAGGGGGCGACAAAAACATTCAGTACTTC